Included here is one T cell receptor beta chain sequence, with context. The antigen is not known. Both TRBC1 and TRBC2 were covered by a beta constant-region primer of two equimolar oligonucleotides. Ligated cDNA was amplified by four rounds of PCR with nested alpha and beta constant-region primers and SP2. In TCRdb, the UMI-ligation and nested PCR reads were re-called with MiXCR into one record per CDR3 protein. The sample gives 95,000 to 150,000 distinct CDR3 sequences, 30% to 45% of which show up once; roughly 0.86% is in the top ten. This entry belongs to a study of naive and memory T cell subsets. The CDR3 is 15 residues long. Between the trimmed V and J ends, which lost 5 bases and 5 bases, there was a span of 16 bases. The germline V gene encodes CDR1 SGHAT and CDR2 FQNNGV. General study results and limits: No ground truth validated the naive and memory repertoire findings.

The rearrangement uses TRBV11-2 and TRBJ2-1; D perhaps matches TRBD1 (6 bases). The clonotype originates from a human donor in good health. Sequenced input: central memory CD4+ T cells from blood. The CDR3 DNA is TGTGCCAGCAGCGGCAGGGTAGGGGGTCACAATGAGCAGTTCTTC. Protein sequence: CASSGRVGGHNEQFF.